This T cell receptor beta chain is drawn from a study of radiotherapy plus CTLA-4 blockade in lung cancer. Whole-study context: There were objective responses in 15% to 20% of patients, and about 31% had disease control. General observations from the study: TCR clones originating in tumors grew in number in blood after radiotherapy plus ipilimumab. In blood, early T cell clone dynamics reportedly predicted response best, together with interferon-beta.

In the case of this clone: The antigen remains undetermined.

The protocol was immunoSEQ multiplex PCR, while the TCRdb copy is restricted to in-frame clones and leaves out a portion. Of around 100,000 clones listed, 81% are singletons. Chemo-refractory metastatic non-small-cell lung cancer patients received focal radiation with ipilimumab CTLA-4 blockade. V dropped 8 bases and J dropped 8 bases, with 9 bases sitting between them. The CDR3 covers 11 residues. Germline V CDR1 and CDR2: LNHDA, SQIVND (reference sequence). The source of this sequence is a human donor with non-small cell lung cancer that progressed on radiotherapy plus ipilimumab. Some clones in this sample may be carry-over from other donors' samples. The sequences come from peripheral blood, collected from a patient treated with radiotherapy plus ipilimumab. The chain recombines TRBV19 with TRBJ2-2; D might be TRBD2 (5 bases). CDR3 in DNA: TGTGCCAGTCAGCGCGGGGGGGAGCTGTTTTTT. This encodes CASQRGGELFF.